This is a list of T cell receptor beta chains from one sample in a study of regulatory T cells in long-lasting Graves disease. TCRdb used MiXCR to reprocess the multiplex PCR reads, holding one entry per CDR3 protein. Altogether 520,000 or so distinct CDR3 sequences are present, 9.5% to 15% being singletons, with the ten largest covering 8% to 10%. This sample also appeared in a second study, on T cells in Graves' hyperthyroidism and ophthalmopathy.

Specimen: peripheral blood mononuclear cells (PBMCs), collected at new diagnosis, from a patient treated with antithyroid drugs. The receptors come from a woman aged 25 to 39 with Graves disease. The CDR3 runs from the conserved cysteine through the conserved F or W. A D gene is named only where the DNA matches it firmly. Only part of the rows carry a size: once, few, many, or a class if the clone is expanded.

DNA	CDR3	D	V	J	size
TGCAGTGCTAGAGTTCCTGCGGGAGGTCTGCGCAATGAGCAGTTCTTC	CSARVPAGGLRNEQFF	TRBD2	TRBV20-1	TRBJ2-1	many
TGTGCCAGCAGCCAAGTTGCGGGATCTGTCGGCGGGCAGTACTTC	CASSQVAGSVGGQYF	NA	TRBV14	TRBJ2-7	NA
TGTGCCAGCAGCATCCGAGGGCTCAGCTCTGGAAACACCATATATTTT	CASSIRGLSSGNTIYF	NA	TRBV7-2	TRBJ1-3	many
TGTGTCAGCAGCTTAGAAGGCGGTTACGAGCAGTACTTC	CVSSLEGGYEQYF	NA	TRBV11-2	TRBJ2-7	NA
TGTGCCAGCAGCCTCACGCTTGGGGATGGCTACACCTTC	CASSLTLGDGYTF	NA	TRBV7-9	TRBJ1-2	many
TGTGCCAGCAGTCTGTCAGCCGGGGGTACCTACAATGAGCAGTTCTTC	CASSLSAGGTYNEQFF	NA	TRBV6-2/TRBV6-3	TRBJ2-1	many
TGTGCCAGCAGTCCTGACAGGCCCCTTATGCCCGGGGAGCTGTTTTTT	CASSPDRPLMPGELFF	NA	TRBV6-1	TRBJ2-2	many
TGTGCCAGCAGCTTTTATCCCGGGACTTCTTGGGAGCAGTACTTC	CASSFYPGTSWEQYF	NA	TRBV7-2	TRBJ2-7	many
TGCGCCAGCAGCTTGCCTGCTAGCGGGAGCACCGGGGAGCTGTTTTTT	CASSLPASGSTGELFF	TRBD2	TRBV5-1	TRBJ2-2	NA
TGTGCCAGCAGTCCCTCAGGACTTCAGGAGCAGTACTTC	CASSPSGLQEQYF	NA	TRBV27	TRBJ2-7	many
TGTGCCAGCAGCTTAGATCGAAGTACAGACTATGGCTACACCTTC	CASSLDRSTDYGYTF	NA	TRBV11-2	TRBJ1-2	many
TGCAGTGCACCGGACAACTCCTACGAGCAGTACTTC	CSAPDNSYEQYF	NA	TRBV20-1	TRBJ2-7	many
TGTGCCAGCAGTTTGGGTAGTCACCTCAATCAGCCCCAGCATTTT	CASSLGSHLNQPQHF	NA	TRBV12-3/TRBV12-4	TRBJ1-5	many
TGTGCCAGCAGTATGACAGGGCTAGGGAATGAGCAGTTCTTC	CASSMTGLGNEQFF	TRBD1	TRBV6-1	TRBJ2-1	many
TGTGCCAGCAGTCGTCCCGGGACTAGCGGGACCCCCTACGAGCAGTACTTC	CASSRPGTSGTPYEQYF	TRBD2	TRBV28	TRBJ2-7	many
TGTGCCAGTAGTCCCCAGAACCGGGTCTCCCTCGAGGAAGCTTTCTTT	CASSPQNRVSLEEAFF	NA	TRBV19	TRBJ1-1	many
TGTGCCAGCTTTCTCCCTGCGGCCTCTGAAGCTTTCTTT	CASFLPAASEAFF	NA	TRBV28	TRBJ1-1	many
TGCGCCAGCAGCCTCAGGGGGCTAGATGGAAACACCATATATTTT	CASSLRGLDGNTIYF	TRBD1	TRBV5-1	TRBJ1-3	few
TGCGCCAGCAGCCTCCGACAGCCCCTTTCTCATGGCTACACCTTC	CASSLRQPLSHGYTF	NA	TRBV4-1	TRBJ1-2	few
TGCAGTGCTAGACCAATTAACCCAGGATGGCAAGAGACCCAGTACTTC	CSARPINPGWQETQYF	NA	TRBV20-1	TRBJ2-5	many
TGTGCCAGCAGCCAAGAATTCCCGAACACTGAAGCTTTCTTT	CASSQEFPNTEAFF	NA	TRBV3-1	TRBJ1-1	many
TGTGCCAGTGCTAGCTACTCCACAGATACGCAGTATTTT	CASASYSTDTQYF	NA	TRBV6-2/TRBV6-3	TRBJ2-3	once
TGTGCCAGCAGCTTAGTAGATCAAGAGACCCAGTACTTC	CASSLVDQETQYF	NA	TRBV7-9	TRBJ2-5	many
TGTGCCAGCAGCTTGGTTTTTTGGGGGGAGCAGTACTTC	CASSLVFWGEQYF	NA	TRBV5-5	TRBJ2-7	few
TGCAGTGCTGGGGAGTTTACCCACGAGCAGTACTTC	CSAGEFTHEQYF	NA	TRBV20-1	TRBJ2-7	many
TGTGCCAGCAGCTTAGGGGGACAGGGAAGCACTGAAGCTTTCTTT	CASSLGGQGSTEAFF	TRBD1	TRBV13	TRBJ1-1	many
TGTGCCAGCAAGGACCCTTACACTGAAGCTTTCTTT	CASKDPYTEAFF	NA	TRBV28	TRBJ1-1	many
TGTGCCAGCAGTTTAAGTGGCCAACCTCGGCCAGATACGCAGTATTTT	CASSLSGQPRPDTQYF	NA	TRBV28	TRBJ2-3	NA
TGTGCCAGCAGTTTACGACAGTTAGATCCCCAGCATTTT	CASSLRQLDPQHF	NA	TRBV27	TRBJ1-5	many
TGTGCCACCAGTGCTACGGGACGCACCGGGGAGCTGTTTTTT	CATSATGRTGELFF	NA	TRBV24-1	TRBJ2-2	many
TGCGCCAGCAGCCAATTTGCTAGCGGGAGTATGGACAATGAGCAGTTCTTC	CASSQFASGSMDNEQFF	TRBD2	TRBV4-1	TRBJ2-1	many
TGCAGCGTTGGAGGCACTAGCGGATTCTACGAGCAGTACTTC	CSVGGTSGFYEQYF	TRBD2	TRBV29-1	TRBJ2-7	many
TGTGCCAGCCTTATTGGGGAGACCAACACCGGGGAGCTGTTTTTT	CASLIGETNTGELFF	NA	TRBV6-2/TRBV6-3	TRBJ2-2	many
TGTGCCAGCAGCCCTCTAGCGGGAGTAGTTGGGGAGCTGTTTTTT	CASSPLAGVVGELFF	TRBD2	TRBV7-9	TRBJ2-2	NA
TGCGCCAGCAGCTGGCAGGTCCAAGAGACCCAGTACTTC	CASSWQVQETQYF	NA	TRBV5-1	TRBJ2-5	many
TGCAGTGCTGCCTCGGACCCCGAGCAGTACTTC	CSAASDPEQYF	NA	TRBV20-1	TRBJ2-7	NA
TGTGCCAGCAGCATGGGACAGTGGATGAACACTGAAGCTTTCTTT	CASSMGQWMNTEAFF	TRBD1	TRBV7-2	TRBJ1-1	many
TGTGCCAGCAGCTGGGAGGGTAGGGCAAACACTGAAGCTTTCTTT	CASSWEGRANTEAFF	NA	TRBV11-2	TRBJ1-1	many
TGTGCCAGCAGTCGGGTGGGGGGGGGGCACACTGAAGCTTTCTTT	CASSRVGGGHTEAFF	NA	TRBV12-3/TRBV12-4	TRBJ1-1	many
TGCAGTGCTAGAGATATCGTCCGGGCTACAGAGGGGGAGCAGTACTTC	CSARDIVRATEGEQYF	NA	TRBV20-1	TRBJ2-7	many
TGTGCCAGCAGTTTGGGTGACTACGGGACCCAGTACTTC	CASSLGDYGTQYF	NA	TRBV27	TRBJ2-5	many
TGTGCCAGCAGTTTGGGAAGGGGGCGGGGAAACATTCAGTACTTC	CASSLGRGRGNIQYF	NA	TRBV27	TRBJ2-4	NA